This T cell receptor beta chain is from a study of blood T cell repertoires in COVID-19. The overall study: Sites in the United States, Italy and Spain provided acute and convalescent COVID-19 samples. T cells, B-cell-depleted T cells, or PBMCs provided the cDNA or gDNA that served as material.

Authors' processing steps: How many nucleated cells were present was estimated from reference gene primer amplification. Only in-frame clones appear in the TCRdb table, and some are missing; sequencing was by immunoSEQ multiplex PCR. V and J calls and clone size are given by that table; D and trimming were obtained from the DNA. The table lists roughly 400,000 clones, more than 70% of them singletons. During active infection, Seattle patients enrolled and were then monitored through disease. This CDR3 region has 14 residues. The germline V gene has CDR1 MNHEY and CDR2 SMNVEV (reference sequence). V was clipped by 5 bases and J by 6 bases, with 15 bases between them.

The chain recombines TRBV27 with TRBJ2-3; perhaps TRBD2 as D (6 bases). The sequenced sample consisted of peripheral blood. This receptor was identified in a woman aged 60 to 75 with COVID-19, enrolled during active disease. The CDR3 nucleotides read TGTGCCAGCAGTATAGCGGAGGTTGGGGATACGCAGTATTTT. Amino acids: CASSIAEVGDTQYF.